The rows below give T cell receptor beta chains drawn from one sample of a study of T-cell reconstitution after alpha-beta-depleted transplantation in children. TCRdb redid the calling of the PCR reads with MiXCR, one entry per CDR3 protein. The table shows about 690,000 distinct CDR3 sequences, with approximately 15% occurring only once. The specimen comprised PBMCs from the stem cell graft donor, sampled from the stem cell graft. The receptors were gathered from a human donor who donated a stem cell graft to a child with acute myeloid leukemia. The CDR3 runs from the conserved cysteine through the conserved F or W. D genes are given only for firm matches. Rows may omit the clone size; those that give it use once, few, many or a size class.

abundance	v_gene	d_gene	j_gene	CDR3nt	CDR3aa
-	TRBV6-2/TRBV6-3	TRBD1	TRBJ1-2	TGTGCCAGCAGTTACCCGGGACAGGGGAGCTATGGCTACACCTTC	CASSYPGQGSYGYTF
few	TRBV7-6	-	TRBJ1-4	TGTGCCAGCAGATCCGGGACGACAAACAATGAAAAACTGTTTTTT	CASRSGTTNNEKLFF
-	TRBV5-5	-	TRBJ2-2	TGTGCCAGCAGCTTGGTCGGGAACGCGAACACCGGGGAGCTGTTTTTT	CASSLVGNANTGELFF
few	TRBV7-2	TRBD2	TRBJ2-1	TGTGCCAGCAGCTTTTTGGGCGGGGGAACTTACAATGAGCAGTTCTTC	CASSFLGGGTYNEQFF
-	TRBV3-1	-	TRBJ1-1	TGTGCCAGCAGCCAGGATCCAGGGACTGAAGCTTTCTTT	CASSQDPGTEAFF
-	TRBV12-3/TRBV12-4	-	TRBJ2-2	TGTGCCAGCAGTCTCGAGGGGCGCGGCACCGGGGAGCTGTTTTTT	CASSLEGRGTGELFF
-	TRBV5-6	-	TRBJ1-1	-	CASSFYICSAVPEAFF
-	TRBV5-1	TRBD1	TRBJ2-1	TGCGCCAGCAGCTGGGCCGGGACAGGGGGCGATGAGCAGTTCTTC	CASSWAGTGGDEQFF
few	TRBV7-2	-	TRBJ2-1	TGTGCCAGCAGCCTCGAAGGGGCCTCCTACAATGAGCAGTTCTTC	CASSLEGASYNEQFF
-	TRBV20-1	TRBD1	TRBJ2-5	TGCAGTGCTATTCCGACAGGGGAGAGAGAGACCCAGTACTTC	CSAIPTGERETQYF
-	TRBV24-1	TRBD1	TRBJ2-5	TGTGCCACCAGTGATAGGGACAGCCGCCCCGGAGAGACCCAGTACTTC	CATSDRDSRPGETQYF